This T cell receptor beta chain was identified during a study of blood T cell repertoires in COVID-19. The assay was immunoSEQ multiplex PCR, and TCRdb's table has in-frame clones only and misses some. The table has about 200,000 clones, around nine tenths seen once. The J segment lost 7 bases and the V segment lost 6 bases, leaving 1 base of the junction unmatched. The V gene's germline CDR1 is KGHSH and CDR2 LQKENI. This CDR3 has 14 amino acids. Sequencing input: peripheral blood. The receptor was derived from a man in his forties or fifties with active or convalescent COVID-19. The chain links TRBV18 to TRBJ2-1; 15 nucleotides match TRBD2. The DNA for the CDR3 is TGTGCCAGCTCGGGACTAGCGGGAGGAAATGAGCAGTTCTTC. Translating it yields CASSGLAGGNEQFF.